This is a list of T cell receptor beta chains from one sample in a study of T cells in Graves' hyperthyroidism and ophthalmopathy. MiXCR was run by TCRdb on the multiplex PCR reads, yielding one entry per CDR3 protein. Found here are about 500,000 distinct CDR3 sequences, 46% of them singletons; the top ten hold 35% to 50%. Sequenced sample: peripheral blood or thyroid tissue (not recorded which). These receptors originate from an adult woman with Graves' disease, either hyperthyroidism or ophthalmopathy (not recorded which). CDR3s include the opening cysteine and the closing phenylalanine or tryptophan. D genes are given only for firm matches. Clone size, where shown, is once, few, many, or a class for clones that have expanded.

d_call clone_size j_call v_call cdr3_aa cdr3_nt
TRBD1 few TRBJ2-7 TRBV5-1 CASSVAGTGYEQYF TGTGCCAGCAGCGTAGCCGGGACAGGCTACGAGCAGTACTTC
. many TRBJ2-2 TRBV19 CASSIEGRDTGELFF TGTGCCAGTAGTATCGAAGGAAGGGACACCGGGGAGCTGTTTTTT
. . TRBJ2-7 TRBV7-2 CASSFSQTYEQYF TGTGCCAGCAGCTTCTCACAGACCTACGAGCAGTACTTC
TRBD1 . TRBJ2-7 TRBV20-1 CSALGGTGDSYEQYF TGCAGTGCTCTCGGGGGGACAGGGGACTCCTACGAGCAGTACTTC
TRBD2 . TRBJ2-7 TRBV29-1 CSVREGWDEQYF TGCAGCGTCCGGGAGGGGTGGGACGAGCAGTACTTC
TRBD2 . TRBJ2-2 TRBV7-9 CASSKRGGTGELFF TGTGCCAGCAGCAAGCGGGGGGGCACCGGGGAGCTGTTTTTT
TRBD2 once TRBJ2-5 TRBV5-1 CASSLAGTSYETQYF TGCGCCAGCAGCTTAGCGGGAACGTCCTACGAGACCCAGTACTTC
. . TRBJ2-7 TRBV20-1 CSARGPDLEQYF TGCAGTGCTAGGGGACCGGACCTCGAGCAGTACTTC
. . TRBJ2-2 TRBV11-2 CASSTPRGSGELFF TGTGCCAGCAGCACCCCGAGGGGGTCCGGGGAGCTGTTTTTT
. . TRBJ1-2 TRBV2 CASILRINYGYTF TGTGCCAGCATTTTAAGGATTAACTATGGCTACACCTTT
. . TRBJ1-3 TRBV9 CASNTGGSGNTIYF TGTGCCAGCAACACCGGAGGGTCTGGAAACACCATATATTTT
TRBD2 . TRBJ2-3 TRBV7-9 CASSPRGLAGTDTQYF TGTGCCAGCAGCCCCCGTGGACTAGCGGGCACAGATACGCAGTATTTT
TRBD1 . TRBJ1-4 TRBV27 CASSPGQGALVPNEKLFF TGTGCCAGCAGTCCCGGACAGGGGGCGTTGGTCCCTAATGAAAAACTGTTTTTT
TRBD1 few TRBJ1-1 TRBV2 CASRRQGGPTEAFF TGTGCCAGCAGGAGACAGGGTGGCCCCACTGAAGCTTTCTTT
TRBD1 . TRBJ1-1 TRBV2 CASRIRGGNTEAFF TGTGCCAGCAGAATCAGGGGGGGGAACACTGAAGCTTTCTTT
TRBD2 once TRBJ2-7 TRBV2 CASSGGINYEQYF TGTGCCAGTAGCGGGGGAATAAACTACGAGCAGTACTTC
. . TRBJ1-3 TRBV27 CASSAGAFSGNTIYF TGTGCCAGCAGTGCGGGGGCCTTCTCTGGAAACACCATATATTTT
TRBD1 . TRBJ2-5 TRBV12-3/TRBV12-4 CASSLHTGGGETQYF TGTGCCAGCAGTCTCCATACAGGGGGCGGAGAGACCCAGTACTTC
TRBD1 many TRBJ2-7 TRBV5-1 CASSRTRQGNQEQYF TGCGCCAGCAGCCGAACCCGACAGGGCAATCAGGAGCAGTACTTC
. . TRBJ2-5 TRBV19 CASRQMGGPHTQYF TGTGCCAGCCGCCAGATGGGCGGCCCCCACACCCAGTACTTC
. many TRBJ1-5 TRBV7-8 CASSSMSRGNQPQHF TGTGCCAGCAGCTCAATGAGCCGGGGCAATCAGCCCCAGCATTTT
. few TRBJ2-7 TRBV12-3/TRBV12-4 CASSLGAYQYHQGQYF TGTGCCAGCAGTTTAGGGGCGTATCAGTATCATCAAGGGCAGTACTTC
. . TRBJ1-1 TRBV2 CASSDSSDTEAFF TGTGCCAGCAGTGACAGCTCTGACACTGAAGCTTTCTTT
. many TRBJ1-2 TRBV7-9 CASSPIYKGPGGYTF TGTGCCAGCAGCCCGATTTATAAAGGGCCAGGGGGCTACACCTTC
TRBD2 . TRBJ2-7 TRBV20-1 CSASSGGLLTYEQYF TGCAGTGCTAGCAGCGGGGGCCTTTTAACCTACGAGCAGTACTTC
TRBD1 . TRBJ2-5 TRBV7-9 CAIDRGQETQYF TGTGCCATCGACAGGGGCCAAGAGACCCAGTACTTC
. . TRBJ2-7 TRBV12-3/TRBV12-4 CASSTHDTYEQYF TGTGCCAGCAGTACGCATGACACCTACGAGCAGTACTTC
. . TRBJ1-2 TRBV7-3 CASSLTGRGTYGYTF TGTGCCAGCAGCTTAACCGGGCGGGGCACCTATGGCTACACCTTC
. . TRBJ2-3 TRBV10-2 CASKRDSTDTQYF TGCGCCAGCAAACGGGATAGCACAGATACGCAGTATTTT
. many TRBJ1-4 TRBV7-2 CASSLGAGSFEKLFF TGTGCCAGCAGCTTAGGGGCAGGGTCGTTTGAAAAACTGTTTTTT
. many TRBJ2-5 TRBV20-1 CSASGLGSQETQYF TGCAGTGCTAGTGGGCTAGGGTCCCAAGAGACCCAGTACTTC
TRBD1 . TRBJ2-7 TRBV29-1 CSVESGGTVYEQYF TGCAGCGTTGAATCAGGGGGAACAGTGTACGAGCAGTACTTC
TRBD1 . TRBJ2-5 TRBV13 CASSLDRGTGKRETQYF TGTGCCAGCAGCTTAGATCGGGGGACAGGGAAACGAGAGACCCAGTACTTC
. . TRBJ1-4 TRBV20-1 CSASGANEKLFF TGCAGTGCTAGTGGGGCTAATGAAAAACTGTTTTTT
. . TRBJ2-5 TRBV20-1 CSAYTRDGWETQYF TGCAGTGCTTATACCCGGGACGGGTGGGAGACCCAGTACTTC
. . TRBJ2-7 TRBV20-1 CSARASEGTYEQYF TGCAGTGCTAGAGCGTCCGAAGGGACTTACGAGCAGTACTTC
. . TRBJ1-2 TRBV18 CASSQGKTYGYTF TGTGCCAGCTCACAGGGGAAGACCTATGGCTACACCTTC
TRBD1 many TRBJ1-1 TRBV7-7 CASSLEGQGGTEAFF TGTGCTAGCAGCTTAGAAGGACAGGGCGGCACTGAAGCTTTCTTT